Listed below are T cell receptor beta chains from one sample, sequenced in a study of blood T cells in healthy people across ages. TCRdb passed the 5' RACE reads through MiXCR, listing each CDR3 protein once. Of more than 650,000 distinct CDR3 sequences listed, roughly 53% were seen once; the top ten hold approximately 40%. The sample was blood. The receptors shown here come from a man older than 75 in good health. The CDR3 runs from the conserved cysteine through the conserved F or W. Each record gives: D gene, J gene, V gene, clone size, CDR3 DNA, CDR3 protein. The D gene is left open where the match is weak. Expanded clones get a size class; other rows say once, few or many, or leave the size out.

D gene: TRBD1
J gene: TRBJ2-7
V gene: TRBV7-9
clone size: NA
CDR3 DNA: TGTGCCAGCAGCTCCGACAGGGGAAGCTCCTACGAGCAGTACTTC
CDR3 protein: CASSSDRGSSYEQYF

D gene: TRBD2
J gene: TRBJ2-3
V gene: TRBV29-1
clone size: NA
CDR3 DNA: TGCAGCGTTAAGACTAGCGGATACACAGATACGCAGTATTTT
CDR3 protein: CSVKTSGYTDTQYF

D gene: NA
J gene: TRBJ1-2
V gene: TRBV28
clone size: NA
CDR3 DNA: TGTGCCAGCAGGGAAAGACAGAGCTACTATGGCTACACCTTC
CDR3 protein: CASRERQSYYGYTF

D gene: TRBD2
J gene: TRBJ2-7
V gene: TRBV28
clone size: NA
CDR3 DNA: TGTGCCAGCAGCCCACCGGGACTACTAAGCTGCGAGCAGTACTTC
CDR3 protein: CASSPPGLLSCEQYF

D gene: TRBD1
J gene: TRBJ2-7
V gene: TRBV27
clone size: NA
CDR3 DNA: TGTGCCAGCAGTCCTATCGGACAGGGAGGTTACGAGCAGTACTTC
CDR3 protein: CASSPIGQGGYEQYF

D gene: TRBD1
J gene: TRBJ2-7
V gene: TRBV5-1
clone size: NA
CDR3 DNA: TGCGCCAGCAGCGACAGGGTTGGCCACGAGCAGTACTTC
CDR3 protein: CASSDRVGHEQYF

D gene: NA
J gene: TRBJ2-5
V gene: TRBV10-3
clone size: NA
CDR3 DNA: TGTGCCATCAGTATAGGTCAGGGCTTGCGCCCGAGGGAGACCCAGTACTTC
CDR3 protein: CAISIGQGLRPRETQYF

D gene: TRBD2
J gene: TRBJ2-1
V gene: TRBV5-1
clone size: NA
CDR3 DNA: TGCGCCAGCAGCCCAGCTAGCGGACTGTACAATGAGCAGTTCTTC
CDR3 protein: CASSPASGLYNEQFF

D gene: NA
J gene: TRBJ1-2
V gene: TRBV20-1
clone size: NA
CDR3 DNA: TGCAGTCCGGGGGGTTCCTATGGCTACACCTTC
CDR3 protein: CSPGGSYGYTF

D gene: NA
J gene: TRBJ2-7
V gene: TRBV6-2/TRBV6-3
clone size: NA
CDR3 DNA: TGTGCCAGCAATAGTTACTACGAGCAGTACTTC
CDR3 protein: CASNSYYEQYF

D gene: NA
J gene: TRBJ2-1
V gene: TRBV3-1
clone size: NA
CDR3 DNA: TGTGCCAGCAGCCAAGTCTATTACAATGAGCAGTTCTTC
CDR3 protein: CASSQVYYNEQFF

D gene: TRBD1
J gene: TRBJ2-3
V gene: TRBV28
clone size: few
CDR3 DNA: TGTGCCAGCAGTTCACAGGGGGCATCATCCACAGATACGCAGTATTTT
CDR3 protein: CASSSQGASSTDTQYF

D gene: NA
J gene: TRBJ2-1
V gene: TRBV2
clone size: few
CDR3 DNA: TGTGCCAGCAAACGGGCAGACTACAATGAGCAGTTCTTC
CDR3 protein: CASKRADYNEQFF

D gene: NA
J gene: TRBJ2-1
V gene: TRBV12-3/TRBV12-4
clone size: NA
CDR3 DNA: TGTGCCAGCATCCGACAAAGCTCCTACAATGAGCAGTTCTTC
CDR3 protein: CASIRQSSYNEQFF

D gene: TRBD2
J gene: TRBJ2-3
V gene: TRBV28
clone size: NA
CDR3 DNA: TGTGCCAGCATCAAAGGCCAGCGGGAATCTAGCACAGATACGCAGTATTTT
CDR3 protein: CASIKGQRESSTDTQYF

D gene: NA
J gene: TRBJ2-1
V gene: TRBV7-9
clone size: NA
CDR3 DNA: TGTGCCAGCAGCTTATTGGTTCCCTCCTACAATGAGCAGTTCTTC
CDR3 protein: CASSLLVPSYNEQFF

D gene: NA
J gene: TRBJ2-7
V gene: TRBV7-3
clone size: NA
CDR3 DNA: TGTGCCAGCAGCATCCTGCGGACTCCCTCCTACGAGCAGTACTTC
CDR3 protein: CASSILRTPSYEQYF

D gene: NA
J gene: TRBJ2-3
V gene: TRBV7-9
clone size: NA
CDR3 DNA: TGTGCCAGCAGCGCCTGGGAGATCACAGATACGCAGTATTTT
CDR3 protein: CASSAWEITDTQYF

D gene: NA
J gene: TRBJ2-3
V gene: TRBV9
clone size: NA
CDR3 DNA: TGTGCCAGCAGCGTAGTCGGCGGGGCGGTAGGAGATACGCAGTATTTT
CDR3 protein: CASSVVGGAVGDTQYF

D gene: NA
J gene: TRBJ2-3
V gene: TRBV29-1
clone size: NA
CDR3 DNA: TGCAGCGGTGAACAGGGTGGTACAGATACGCAGTATTTT
CDR3 protein: CSGEQGGTDTQYF

D gene: NA
J gene: TRBJ2-5
V gene: TRBV12-3/TRBV12-4
clone size: NA
CDR3 DNA: TGTGCCAGCAGTTTAGGGGGCGGGACCCAAGAGACCCAGTACTTC
CDR3 protein: CASSLGGGTQETQYF

D gene: NA
J gene: TRBJ1-4
V gene: TRBV6-1
clone size: few
CDR3 DNA: TGTGCCAGCAGTGAAGACTGGTTCGGGAAACTGTTTTTT
CDR3 protein: CASSEDWFGKLFF

D gene: TRBD2
J gene: TRBJ2-7
V gene: TRBV2
clone size: NA
CDR3 DNA: TGTGCCAGCAGAGCCCTAGCGGAGGGGTACGAGCAGTACTTC
CDR3 protein: CASRALAEGYEQYF

D gene: TRBD2
J gene: TRBJ2-5
V gene: TRBV2
clone size: NA
CDR3 DNA: TGTGCCAGCAGTGAACGGCGGGAACTAGCGGGCAAAGAGACCCAGTACTTC
CDR3 protein: CASSERRELAGKETQYF

D gene: NA
J gene: TRBJ2-3
V gene: TRBV12-3/TRBV12-4
clone size: many
CDR3 DNA: TGTGCCAGCACCCCCACTAGGCACAGATACGCGTATTTT
CDR3 protein: CASTPTRHRYAYF

D gene: TRBD1
J gene: TRBJ1-2
V gene: TRBV5-6
clone size: NA
CDR3 DNA: TGTGCCAGCAGCTTGCGGGGACAGGGTAGAGTAGCTAACTATGGCTACACCTTC
CDR3 protein: CASSLRGQGRVANYGYTF

D gene: NA
J gene: TRBJ2-7
V gene: TRBV28
clone size: NA
CDR3 DNA: TGTGCCAGCAGTACAAACCGGTACGAGCAGTACTTC
CDR3 protein: CASSTNRYEQYF

D gene: NA
J gene: TRBJ1-2
V gene: TRBV29-1
clone size: few
CDR3 DNA: TGCAGCGTTAGGCGGGGAGCTAACTATGGCTACACCTTC
CDR3 protein: CSVRRGANYGYTF

D gene: NA
J gene: TRBJ2-1
V gene: TRBV10-3
clone size: NA
CDR3 DNA: TGTGCCATCAGTGAGGATCTAGGAGAGTACAATGAGCAGTTCTTC
CDR3 protein: CAISEDLGEYNEQFF

D gene: NA
J gene: TRBJ1-1
V gene: TRBV2
clone size: NA
CDR3 DNA: TGTGCCACCTACAGGGAATCGCGGACTGAAGCTTTCTTT
CDR3 protein: CATYRESRTEAFF

D gene: TRBD1
J gene: TRBJ1-2
V gene: TRBV15
clone size: few
CDR3 DNA: TGTGCCACCAGCAGAGATGGGAGACAGGGAGGAAGCTACACCTTC
CDR3 protein: CATSRDGRQGGSYTF

D gene: TRBD2
J gene: TRBJ2-3
V gene: TRBV10-3
clone size: once
CDR3 DNA: TGTGCCATCAGTGGGACCGGGGGGGAAGATACGCAGTATTTT
CDR3 protein: CAISGTGGEDTQYF

D gene: TRBD2
J gene: TRBJ2-7
V gene: TRBV18
clone size: NA
CDR3 DNA: TGTGCCAGCTCACCACCCCTAGCGGGAGGGTTCTTCTACGAGCAGTACTTC
CDR3 protein: CASSPPLAGGFFYEQYF

D gene: TRBD1
J gene: TRBJ1-2
V gene: TRBV7-9
clone size: NA
CDR3 DNA: TGTGCCAGCAGCGCGACAGGGCCCTATGGCTACACCTTC
CDR3 protein: CASSATGPYGYTF

D gene: NA
J gene: TRBJ2-7
V gene: TRBV5-1
clone size: NA
CDR3 DNA: TGCGCCAGCACTGTCGGGACTTTGTCCTCCTACGAGCAGTACTTC
CDR3 protein: CASTVGTLSSYEQYF

D gene: TRBD1
J gene: TRBJ2-7
V gene: TRBV10-3
clone size: few
CDR3 DNA: TGTGCCATCAGCAATACCGGGACAGGGTACGAGCAGTACTTC
CDR3 protein: CAISNTGTGYEQYF

D gene: NA
J gene: TRBJ1-2
V gene: TRBV4-2
clone size: NA
CDR3 DNA: TGTGCCAGCAGCCAAGATGGGACGGCGGGGGGCTACACCTTC
CDR3 protein: CASSQDGTAGGYTF

D gene: TRBD1
J gene: TRBJ1-1
V gene: TRBV6-5
clone size: few
CDR3 DNA: TGTGCCAGCAGTTACTTGGGACAGGGTGGGGACGCTTTCTTT
CDR3 protein: CASSYLGQGGDAFF

D gene: NA
J gene: TRBJ1-3
V gene: TRBV6-5
clone size: NA
CDR3 DNA: TGTGCCAGCAGTTCGACAGGCTCTGGAAACACCATATATTTT
CDR3 protein: CASSSTGSGNTIYF

D gene: NA
J gene: TRBJ1-1
V gene: TRBV20-1
clone size: NA
CDR3 DNA: TGCAGTGCTAAGGAGGCCCCTGCGAACACTGAAGCTTTCTTT
CDR3 protein: CSAKEAPANTEAFF

D gene: NA
J gene: TRBJ2-1
V gene: TRBV20-1
clone size: NA
CDR3 DNA: TGCAGTGCTTCCCCCCCGGGCTACAATGAGCAGTTCTTC
CDR3 protein: CSASPPGYNEQFF